Listed here are 21 T cell receptor beta chains from one sample, sequenced in a study of cytomegalovirus exposure and HLA in healthy donors. Data came from immunoSEQ multiplex PCR; TCRdb stores just in-frame clones and leaves some out. In the table there are about 130,000 clones, 70% to 90% of which are singletons. The sample comprised PBMCs. The receptors shown here come from a woman between 25 and 40 years old in good health and CMV-seropositive.

Here the CDR3 reads CASSWEQGSPLHF. The CDR3 coding sequence is TGTGCCAGCAGCTGGGAACAGGGTTCACCCCTCCACTTT. The J gene is TRBJ1-6, the V gene TRBV5-6, with a tentative D call TRBD1 (6 bases). Germline V gene sequence: CDR1 SGHDT, CDR2 YYEEEE. The CDR3 covers 13 residues. The ends were cut back, 3 bases at V and 9 bases at J, with 10 bases in the middle.

The gene calls are TRBV7-9 and TRBJ1-2; no reliable D call. Per germline, CDR1 SEHNR and CDR2 FQNEAQ (reference sequence). The CDR3 runs to 14 residues. Trimming pared 1 base from V and 2 bases from J, leaving 8 bases between. CDR3 residues: CASSLGATNYGYTF. The CDR3 DNA follows: TGTGCCAGCAGCTTAGGGGCAACGAACTATGGCTACACCTTC.

A single count supports this clone. The chain is built from TRBV5-6 and TRBJ1-4; tentatively, D is TRBD1 (6 bases). This CDR3 is built from 15 residues. Germline-derived CDR1 and CDR2 are SGHDT and YYEEEE. V was shortened by 0 bases and J by 4 bases, with 10 bases between the two germline ends. In DNA, the CDR3 is TGTGCCAGCAGCTTGGGGGGGCGGTTTAATGAAAAACTGTTTTTT. It translates to CASSLGGRFNEKLFF.

In this sample, this clone turned up a few times. The chain couples TRBV15 to TRBJ1-2; TRBD1 matches at 7 bases. CDR3 length equals 14 residues. After removal of 3 bases from V and 4 bases from J, the junction contained 5 bases not matched to a gene. CDR1 is LNHNV and CDR2 is YYDKDF in the germline V gene (reference sequence). In DNA form, the CDR3 reads TGTGCCACCAGCAGGGCCGGGACAGTCTATGGCTACACCTTC. It is translated as CATSRAGTVYGYTF. Looking up the rest from reference TRBV15 and TRBJ1-2 gives the full variable domain: DAMVIQNPRYQVTQFGKPVTLSCSQTLNHNVMYWYQQKSSQAPKLLFHYYDKDFNNEADTPDNFQSRRPNTSFCFLDIRSPGLGDTAMYLCATSRAGTVYGYTFGSGTRLTVV.

V usage is TRBV5-1 and J usage is TRBJ2-1, with TRBD2 matching 7 bases. The V and J ends lost 0 bases and 4 bases, in that order; junction bases with no gene match: 4. Germline lookup yields CDR1 SGHRS and CDR2 YFSETQ. This CDR3 is built from 15 residues. Here the CDR3 DNA reads TGCGCCAGCAGCTTGGTTGCGCGGGAGTACAATGAGCAGTTCTTC. Its translation is CASSLVAREYNEQFF.

The sample holds a few counts of this clone. The rearrangement joins TRBV18 to TRBJ2-7; TRBD2 is a possible D gene (5 bases). This CDR3 is built from 15 residues. Trimming removed 6 bases at V and 2 bases at J, with 17 bases between. Germline V gene lookup returns CDR1 KGHSH and CDR2 LQKENI. CDR3 DNA sequence: TGTGCCAGCTCCTATTCTGAGGGAGTAACCTACGAGCAGTACTTC. This encodes CASSYSEGVTYEQYF.

This clone was recorded only once. This rearrangement joins TRBV2 to TRBJ1-4; TRBD1 is a possible D gene (5 bases). The CDR3 spans 16 residues. Germline assignment: CDR1 SNHLY and CDR2 FYNNEI. Trimming took 6 bases from V and 5 from J, leaving 19 bases between them. In DNA, the CDR3 is TGTGCCAGCAGGCACCCCACGGGGGACGCGAATGAAAAACTGTTTTTT. Translating it yields CASRHPTGDANEKLFF.

The chain couples TRBV7-9 to TRBJ1-3; 9 positions agree with TRBD1. J was trimmed by 2 bases and V by 3 bases; bases with no gene match: 5. The CDR3 consists of 16 residues. Germline CDR1 is SEHNR and CDR2 is FQNEAQ (reference sequence). The CDR3 DNA reads as TGTGCCAGCAGCTTCCCACAGGGGGCTGCTGGAAACACCATATATTTT. It codes for CASSFPQGAAGNTIYF.

J is TRBJ1-1 and V is TRBV6-1; D is possibly TRBD1 (5 bases). V lost 6 bases to trimming and J lost 2 bases, with 13 bases between them. The CDR3 totals 14 residues. The germline V gene has CDR1 MNHNS and CDR2 SASEGT. The CDR3 DNA reads TGTGCCAGCAGGGAGGGGACCGTTAACACTGAAGCTTTCTTT. Translation gives CASREGTVNTEAFF.

In the case of this clone: At one boundary the junction diverges from the germline segment, which might be a read error. This sequence joins TRBV15 and TRBJ1-2, with 8 positions matching TRBD1. Germline values: CDR1 LNHNV, CDR2 YYDKDF (reference sequence). This CDR3 region has 14 residues. DNA of the CDR3: TGTGCCACCAGCAGAGTAGTGACAGGGGAGAGTGTAGCCTTC. It specifies CATSRVVTGESVAF.

The chain employs TRBV5-1 and TRBJ1-1; D is undetermined. The germline V gene encodes CDR1 SGHRS and CDR2 YFSETQ. This CDR3 has 14 residues. Trimming stripped 1 base from V and 4 bases from J, with 11 bases between. CDR3 sequence: CASSLHSGSTEAFF. The CDR3 DNA follows: TGCGCCAGCAGCTTGCATTCCGGTAGCACTGAAGCTTTCTTT.

The chain uses TRBV5-1 and TRBJ2-7; 11 positions match TRBD1. This CDR3 is built from 15 residues. In germline, CDR1 is SGHRS, CDR2 YFSETQ. The V gene end was trimmed by 4 bases and the J gene end by 4 bases; junction bases not matched to a gene: 7. The CDR3 loop reads CASSPTDRGLYEQYF. The CDR3 DNA reads as TGCGCCAGCAGCCCTACGGACAGGGGGCTATACGAGCAGTACTTC.

The chain links TRBV7-6 to TRBJ2-3, with 8 bases matching TRBD1. Trimming cost V 0 bases and J 1 base; bases outside gene matches: 0. The CDR3 covers 15 residues. Germline V lookup: CDR1 SGHVS, CDR2 FNYEAQ. DNA of the CDR3: TGTGCCAGCAGCTTAGCGGGACAGGGCACAGATACGCAGTATTTT. As protein: CASSLAGQGTDTQYF.

This clone was seen a handful of times. V gene TRBV2 combines with J gene TRBJ1-6; TRBD1 might be the D (6 bases). This CDR3 spans 14 amino acids. CDR1 and CDR2 from the germline V gene are SNHLY and FYNNEI. V lost 9 bases and J lost 10, with 19 bases in between. As DNA, the CDR3 is TGTGCCAGAACCGACAGGTCCCCCAGATCACCCCTCCACTTT. This encodes CARTDRSPRSPLHF.

The chain's CDR3 is CATSRDGLARDTQYF. As DNA, the CDR3 is TGTGCCACCAGCAGAGATGGTCTAGCAAGGGATACGCAGTATTTT. The chain joins TRBV15 to TRBJ2-3, with D perhaps TRBD2 (5 bases). V was pared by 0 bases and J by 6 bases, with 13 bases between. The CDR3 runs to 15 residues. The germline CDR1 and CDR2 sequences are LNHNV and YYDKDF (reference sequence).

This clone has just a few counts. The chain employs TRBV10-3 and TRBJ2-7; 7 bases fit TRBD1. Germline CDR1 reads ENHRY; CDR2 reads SYGVKD. Trimming took 6 bases from V and 3 from J; bases not matched to a gene: 2. The CDR3 contains 12 residues. In DNA form, the CDR3 reads TGTGCCATCAGCCGGGACAGCTACGAGCAGTACTTC. It translates to CAISRDSYEQYF.

The table lists this clone with a count of one. The chain is built from TRBV2 and TRBJ2-1; 10 bases map to TRBD2. This CDR3 has 16 amino acids. Germline CDR1 and CDR2: SNHLY and FYNNEI. The V gene end was trimmed by 8 bases and the J gene end by 10 bases; junction bases not matched to a gene: 17. The CDR3 loop is CASRPPQREGGLEQFF. CDR3 DNA sequence: TGTGCCAGCCGACCTCCCCAGCGGGAGGGGGGTCTGGAGCAGTTCTTC.

The chain couples TRBV19 to TRBJ2-3, with D tentatively TRBD1 (6 bases). This CDR3 is 14 amino acids long. CDR1 and CDR2 from the germline V gene are LNHDA and SQIVND (reference sequence). V lost 7 bases, J lost 0 bases, and 11 bases lay in between. The CDR3 coding sequence is TGTGCCAGTAAAGGGGGTGGTAGCACAGATACGCAGTATTTT. Encoded protein: CASKGGGSTDTQYF.

The V call is TRBV7-9, the J call TRBJ1-2, with unresolved D. This CDR3 contains 14 residues. Per the germline V gene, CDR1 is SEHNR and CDR2 is FQNEAQ (reference sequence). V was trimmed by 1 base and J by 4 bases, leaving 10 bases between them. The chain's CDR3 is CASSLEQATYGYTF. CDR3 in DNA: TGTGCCAGCAGCTTAGAGCAAGCTACCTATGGCTACACCTTC. Drawing the rest from reference TRBV7-9 and TRBJ1-2, the complete variable domain is DTGVSQNPRHKITKRGQNVTFRCDPISEHNRLYWYRQTLGQGPEFLTYFQNEAQLEKSRLLSDRFSAERPKGSFSTLEIQRTEQGDSAMYLCASSLEQATYGYTFGSGTRLTVV.

The rearrangement joins TRBV5-1 to TRBJ2-5; 9 bases match TRBD1. The CDR3 contains 15 residues. CDR1 SGHRS and CDR2 YFSETQ come from the germline V gene. V trimming: 7 bases; J trimming: 4 bases; junction bases outside the gene matches: 11. CDR3 DNA sequence: TGCGCCAGCGGAGAAACAGGGGGCACTGGAGAGACCCAGTACTTC. Translated: CASGETGGTGETQYF.

This chain uses TRBV28 with TRBJ1-1; 9 nucleotides agree with TRBD1. The CDR3 is 14 amino acids. Germline assignment: CDR1 MDHEN and CDR2 SYDVKM. V shed 4 bases, J shed 4 bases, and the junction held 4 bases outside the gene matches. In DNA, the CDR3 is TGTGCCAGCAGTTCCCTGACAGGGGGCACTGAAGCTTTCTTT. Its protein is CASSSLTGGTEAFF.